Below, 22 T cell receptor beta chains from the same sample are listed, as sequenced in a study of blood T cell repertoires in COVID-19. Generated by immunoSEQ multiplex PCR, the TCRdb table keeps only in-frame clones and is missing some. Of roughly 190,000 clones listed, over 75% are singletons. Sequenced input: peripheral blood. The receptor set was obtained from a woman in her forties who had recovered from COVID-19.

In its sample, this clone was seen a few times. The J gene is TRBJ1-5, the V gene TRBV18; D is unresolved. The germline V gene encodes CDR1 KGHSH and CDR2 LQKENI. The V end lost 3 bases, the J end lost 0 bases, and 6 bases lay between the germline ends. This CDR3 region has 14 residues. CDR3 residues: CASSPSYSNQPQHF. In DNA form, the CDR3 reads TGTGCCAGCTCACCGAGCTATAGCAATCAGCCCCAGCATTTT.

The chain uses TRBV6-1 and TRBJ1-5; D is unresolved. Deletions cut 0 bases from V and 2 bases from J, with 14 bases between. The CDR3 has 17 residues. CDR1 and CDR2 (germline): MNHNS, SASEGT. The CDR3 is CASSEAGRVGGNQPQHF. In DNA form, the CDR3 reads TGTGCCAGCAGTGAAGCAGGGAGGGTTGGGGGCAATCAGCCCCAGCATTTT.

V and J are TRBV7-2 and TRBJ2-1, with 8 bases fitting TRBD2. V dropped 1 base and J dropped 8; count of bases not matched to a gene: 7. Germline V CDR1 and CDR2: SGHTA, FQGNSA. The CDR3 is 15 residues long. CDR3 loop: CASSLVPGGKDEQFF. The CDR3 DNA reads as TGTGCCAGCAGCTTAGTACCGGGAGGGAAGGATGAGCAGTTCTTC.

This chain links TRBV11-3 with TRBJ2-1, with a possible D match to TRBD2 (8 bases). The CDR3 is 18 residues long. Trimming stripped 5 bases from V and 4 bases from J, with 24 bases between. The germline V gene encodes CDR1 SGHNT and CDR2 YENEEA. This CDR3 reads CASSPKGASGQRYNEQFF. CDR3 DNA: TGTGCCAGCAGCCCTAAGGGGGCTAGCGGGCAAAGGTACAATGAGCAGTTCTTC. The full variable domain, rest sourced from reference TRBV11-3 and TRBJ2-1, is EAGVVQSPRYKIIEKKQPVAFWCNPISGHNTLYWYLQNLGQGPELLIRYENEEAVDDSQLPKDRFSAERLKGVDSTLKIQPAELGDSAVYLCASSPKGASGQRYNEQFFGPGTRLTVL.

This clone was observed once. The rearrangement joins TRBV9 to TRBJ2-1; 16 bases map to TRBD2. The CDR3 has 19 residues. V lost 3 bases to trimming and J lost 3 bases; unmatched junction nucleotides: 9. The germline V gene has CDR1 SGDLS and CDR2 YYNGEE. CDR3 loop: CASSASGLAGGLYYNEQFF. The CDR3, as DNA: TGTGCCAGCAGCGCCTCGGGACTAGCGGGAGGGCTCTACTACAATGAGCAGTTCTTC.

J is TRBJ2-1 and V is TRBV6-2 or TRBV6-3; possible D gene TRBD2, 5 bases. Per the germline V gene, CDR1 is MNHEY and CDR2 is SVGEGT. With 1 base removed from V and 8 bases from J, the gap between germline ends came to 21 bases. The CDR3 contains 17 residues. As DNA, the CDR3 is TGTGCCAGCAGTTACTTTGAGGAGGAGAATTTCCGCGATGAGCAGTTCTTC. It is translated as CASSYFEEENFRDEQFF.

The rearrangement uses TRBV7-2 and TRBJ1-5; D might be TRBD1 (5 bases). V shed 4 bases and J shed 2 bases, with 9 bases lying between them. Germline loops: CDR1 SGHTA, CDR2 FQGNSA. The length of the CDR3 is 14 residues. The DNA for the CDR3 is TGTGCCAGCAGCTCAGGGTTGGGCAATCAGCCCCAGCATTTT. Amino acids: CASSSGLGNQPQHF.

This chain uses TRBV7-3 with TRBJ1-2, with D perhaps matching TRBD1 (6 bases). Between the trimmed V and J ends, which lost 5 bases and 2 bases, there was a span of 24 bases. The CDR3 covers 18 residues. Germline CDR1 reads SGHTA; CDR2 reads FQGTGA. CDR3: CASSQQGGKGTGNYGYTF. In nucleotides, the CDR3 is TGTGCCAGCAGCCAACAAGGAGGAAAGGGCACAGGGAACTATGGCTACACCTTC. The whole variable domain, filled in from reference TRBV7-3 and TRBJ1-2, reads GAGVSQTPSNKVTEKGKYVELRCDPISGHTALYWYRQSLGQGPEFLIYFQGTGAADDSGLPNDRFFAVRPEGSVSTLKIQRTERGDSAVYLCASSQQGGKGTGNYGYTFGSGTRLTVV.

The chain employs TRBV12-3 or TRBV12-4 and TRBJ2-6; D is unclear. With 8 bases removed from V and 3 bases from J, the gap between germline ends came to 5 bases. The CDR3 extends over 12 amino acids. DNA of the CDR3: TGTGCCAGCGCGTATGGGGCCAACGTCCTGACTTTC. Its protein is CASAYGANVLTF.

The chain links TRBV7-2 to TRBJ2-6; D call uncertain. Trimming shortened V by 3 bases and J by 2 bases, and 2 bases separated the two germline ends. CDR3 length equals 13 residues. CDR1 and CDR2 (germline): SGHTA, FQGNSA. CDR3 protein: CASSFAGANVLTF. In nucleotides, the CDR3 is TGTGCCAGCAGCTTCGCTGGGGCCAACGTCCTGACTTTC.

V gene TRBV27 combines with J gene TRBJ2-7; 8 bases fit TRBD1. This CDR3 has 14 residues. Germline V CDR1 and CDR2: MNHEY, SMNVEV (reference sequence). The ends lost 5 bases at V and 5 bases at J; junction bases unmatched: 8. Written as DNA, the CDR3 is TGTGCCAGCAGTGTGGACAGGGTGAGGGACGAGCAGTACTTC. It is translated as CASSVDRVRDEQYF.

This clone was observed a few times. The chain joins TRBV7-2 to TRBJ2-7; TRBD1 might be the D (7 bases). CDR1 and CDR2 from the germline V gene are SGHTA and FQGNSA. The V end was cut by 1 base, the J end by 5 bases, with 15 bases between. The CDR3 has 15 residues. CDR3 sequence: CASSLVWGRGDEQYF. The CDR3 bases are TGTGCCAGCAGCTTAGTTTGGGGCAGGGGGGACGAGCAGTACTTC.

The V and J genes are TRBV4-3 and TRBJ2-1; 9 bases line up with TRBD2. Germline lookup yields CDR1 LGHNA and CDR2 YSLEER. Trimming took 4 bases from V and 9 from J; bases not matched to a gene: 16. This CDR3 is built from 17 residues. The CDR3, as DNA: TGCGCCAGCAGCCGCACCGCTTCCTCTAGCGGGAAGAGTGAGCAGTTCTTC. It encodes CASSRTASSSGKSEQFF.

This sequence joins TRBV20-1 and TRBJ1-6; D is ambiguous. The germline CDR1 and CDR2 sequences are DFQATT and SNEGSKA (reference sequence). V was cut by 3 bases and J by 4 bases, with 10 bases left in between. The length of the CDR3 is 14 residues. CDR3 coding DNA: TGCAGTGCTAGTAGGGAGGATTATAATTCACCCCTCCACTTT. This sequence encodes CSASREDYNSPLHF.

The CDR3 DNA follows: TGTGCCAGCAGCGGAGAACAGGGGGTGGTTGGAGAGACCCAGTACTTC. Translated, it gives CASSGEQGVVGETQYF. This chain connects TRBV9 to TRBJ2-5, with 8 bases that match TRBD1. Germline V gene data show CDR1 as SGDLS and CDR2 as YYNGEE. The CDR3 runs 16 residues. Trimming cost V 3 bases and J 4 bases; bases outside gene matches: 11. Together with reference TRBV9 and TRBJ2-5, the CDR3 gives the full variable domain: DSGVTQTPKHLITATGQRVTLRCSPRSGDLSVYWYQQSLDQGLQFLIQYYNGEERAKGNILERFSAQQFPDLHSELNLSSLELGDSALYFCASSGEQGVVGETQYFGPGTRLLVL.

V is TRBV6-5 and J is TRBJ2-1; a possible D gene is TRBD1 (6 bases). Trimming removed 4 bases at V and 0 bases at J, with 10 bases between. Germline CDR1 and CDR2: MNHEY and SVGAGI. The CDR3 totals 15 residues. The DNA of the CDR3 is TGTGCCAGCAGTTCAGGGGTCCTCTCCTACAATGAGCAGTTCTTC. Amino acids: CASSSGVLSYNEQFF.

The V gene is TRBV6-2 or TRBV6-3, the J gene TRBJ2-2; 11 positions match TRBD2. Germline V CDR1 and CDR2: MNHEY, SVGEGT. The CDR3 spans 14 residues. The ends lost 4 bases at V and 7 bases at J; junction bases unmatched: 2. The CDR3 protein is CASSFGLAGGELFF. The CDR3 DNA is TGTGCCAGCAGTTTTGGACTAGCGGGCGGGGAGCTGTTTTTT.

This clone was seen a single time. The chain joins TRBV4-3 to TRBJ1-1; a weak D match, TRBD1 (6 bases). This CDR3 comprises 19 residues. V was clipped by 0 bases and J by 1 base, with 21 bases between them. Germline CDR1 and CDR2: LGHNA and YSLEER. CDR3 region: CASSQDAAGATGGNTEAFF. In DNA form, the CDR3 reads TGCGCCAGCAGCCAAGATGCTGCAGGGGCGACCGGTGGGAACACTGAAGCTTTCTTT.

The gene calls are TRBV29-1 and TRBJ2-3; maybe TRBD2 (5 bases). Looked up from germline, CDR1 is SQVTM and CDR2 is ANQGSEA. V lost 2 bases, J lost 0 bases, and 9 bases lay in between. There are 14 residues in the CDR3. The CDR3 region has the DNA TGCAGCGTTGAAAGAGCGGATAGCACAGATACGCAGTATTTT. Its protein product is CSVERADSTDTQYF.

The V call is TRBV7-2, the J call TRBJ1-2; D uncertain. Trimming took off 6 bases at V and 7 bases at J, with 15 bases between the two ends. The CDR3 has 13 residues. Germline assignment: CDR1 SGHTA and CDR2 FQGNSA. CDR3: CASSRATGGGYTF. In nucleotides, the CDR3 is TGTGCCAGCAGTCGGGCGACCGGAGGTGGCTACACCTTC.

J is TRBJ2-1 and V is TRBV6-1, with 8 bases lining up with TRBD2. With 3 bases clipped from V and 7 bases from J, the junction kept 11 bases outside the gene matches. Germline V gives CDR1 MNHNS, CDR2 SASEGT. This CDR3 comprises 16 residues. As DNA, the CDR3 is TGTGCCAGCAGTGATCCCGGAGTAGCGGGAAGGAATGAGCAGTTCTTC. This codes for CASSDPGVAGRNEQFF.

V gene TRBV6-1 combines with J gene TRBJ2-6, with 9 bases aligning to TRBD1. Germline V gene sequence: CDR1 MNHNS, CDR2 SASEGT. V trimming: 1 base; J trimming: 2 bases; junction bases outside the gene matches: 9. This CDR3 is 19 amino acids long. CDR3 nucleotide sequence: TGTGCCAGCAGTGAAGTTAAACCGGGACAGGGAACTGGGGCCAACGTCCTGACTTTC. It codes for CASSEVKPGQGTGANVLTF.